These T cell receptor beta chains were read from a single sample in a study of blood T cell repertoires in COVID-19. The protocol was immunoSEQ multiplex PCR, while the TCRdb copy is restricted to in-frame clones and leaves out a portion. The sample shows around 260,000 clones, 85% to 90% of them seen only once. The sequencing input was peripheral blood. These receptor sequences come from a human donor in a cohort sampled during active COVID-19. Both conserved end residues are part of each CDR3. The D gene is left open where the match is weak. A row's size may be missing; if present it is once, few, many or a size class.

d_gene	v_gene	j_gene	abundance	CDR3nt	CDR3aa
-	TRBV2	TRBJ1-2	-	TGTGCCAGCAGACCCGGCAGGGGCGGAGGTGGCTACACCTTC	CASRPGRGGGGYTF
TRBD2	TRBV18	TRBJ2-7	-	TGTGCCAGCTCAAAGACTAGCGGGGAGTACGAGCAGTACTTC	CASSKTSGEYEQYF
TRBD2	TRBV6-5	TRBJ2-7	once	TGTGCCAGCACACCTAGCGGGAGCCACGAGCAGTACTTC	CASTPSGSHEQYF
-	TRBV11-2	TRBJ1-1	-	TGTGCCAGCAGCCCTCAGGTACTGAACACTGAAGCTTTCTTT	CASSPQVLNTEAFF
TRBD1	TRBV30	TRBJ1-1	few	TGTGCCTGGAGTGGGAGACAGGGACTAGCTTTCTTT	CAWSGRQGLAFF
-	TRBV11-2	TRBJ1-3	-	TGTGCCAGCAGGGTCAGATCCCCAGGCACTGGAAACACCATATATTTT	CASRVRSPGTGNTIYF
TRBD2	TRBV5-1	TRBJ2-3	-	TGCGCCAGCAGCTTAGTCGCTAGCGGATCAGATACGCAGTATTTT	CASSLVASGSDTQYF
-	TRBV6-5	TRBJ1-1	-	TGTGCCAGCAAGACCTTCGGAGAGAACACTGAAGCTTTCTTT	CASKTFGENTEAFF
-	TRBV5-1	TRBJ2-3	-	TGCGCCAGCAGCTCCGTGGCGGGAACCACAGATACGCAGTATTTT	CASSSVAGTTDTQYF
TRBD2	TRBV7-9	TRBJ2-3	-	TGTGCCAGCAGCTTGACTAGCGGGAGGGCAGATACGCAGTATTTT	CASSLTSGRADTQYF
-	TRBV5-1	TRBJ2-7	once	TGCGCCAGCAGGGAAAGACAGATTGGGTCCTACGAGCAGTACTTC	CASRERQIGSYEQYF
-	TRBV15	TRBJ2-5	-	TGTGCCACCAGCAGAGATCGGATAGGGGCAGAGACCCAGTACTTC	CATSRDRIGAETQYF
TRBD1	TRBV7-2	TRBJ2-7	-	TGTGCCAGCAGCCCAGCAGGGGGCTCCTACGAGCAGTACTTC	CASSPAGGSYEQYF
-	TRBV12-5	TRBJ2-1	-	TGTGCTAGTTGGGGGGGCACCCTCTACAATGAGCAGTTCTTC	CASWGGTLYNEQFF
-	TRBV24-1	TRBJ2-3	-	TGTGCCACCAGAGATAGCGGCACAGATACGCAGTATTTT	CATRDSGTDTQYF
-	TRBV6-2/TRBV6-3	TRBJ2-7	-	TGTGCCAGCAGTTACAGCGAGGAGACGTGGCCGGGCGAGCAGTACTTC	CASSYSEETWPGEQYF
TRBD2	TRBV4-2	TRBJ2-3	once	TGTGCCAGCAGCGTAAGGACTAGCGGGAGCACAGATACGCAGTATTTT	CASSVRTSGSTDTQYF
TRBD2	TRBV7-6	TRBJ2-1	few	TGTGCCAGCAAGGGACTAGCGGGAGTCGCCTACAATGAGCAGTTCTTC	CASKGLAGVAYNEQFF